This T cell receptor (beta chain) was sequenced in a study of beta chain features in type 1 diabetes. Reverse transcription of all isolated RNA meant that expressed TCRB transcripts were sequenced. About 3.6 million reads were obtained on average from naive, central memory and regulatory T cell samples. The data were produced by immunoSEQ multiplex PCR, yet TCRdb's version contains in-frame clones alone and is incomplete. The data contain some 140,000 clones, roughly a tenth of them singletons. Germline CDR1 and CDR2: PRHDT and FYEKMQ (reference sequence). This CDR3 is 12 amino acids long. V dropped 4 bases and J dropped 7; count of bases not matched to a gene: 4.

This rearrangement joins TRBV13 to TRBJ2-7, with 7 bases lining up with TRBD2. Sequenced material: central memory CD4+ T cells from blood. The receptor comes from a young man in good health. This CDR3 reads CASSSQRGEQYF. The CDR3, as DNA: TGTGCCAGCAGCTCCCAGCGGGGTGAGCAGTACTTC. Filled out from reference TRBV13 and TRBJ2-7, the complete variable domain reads AAGVIQSPRHLIKEKRETATLKCYPIPRHDTVYWYQQGPGQDPQFLISFYEKMQSDKGSIPDRFSAQQFSDYHSELNMSSLELGDSALYFCASSSQRGEQYFGPGTRLTVT.